This T cell receptor beta chain came from a study of follicular helper T cells after annual influenza vaccination. Study information: Some donors were sampled over the 2013-2014, 2014-2015 and 2015-2016 vaccinations.

Study-wide findings and caveats: ICOS-CD38- cTfh most often held earlier Day 7 ICOS+CD38+ clones.

Time point indicated: 2013-2014 season, 7 days after vaccination. Produced via immunoSEQ multiplex PCR; TCRdb's table is partial and in-frame only. The profile shows roughly 9,900 clones, roughly four fifths of them singletons. On this clone itself: Its specificity is not known.

The CDR3 is 15 residues long. From germline, CDR1 is SGHDN and CDR2 FVKESK. Trimming removed 3 bases from V and 0 bases from J; junction bases left unmatched: 1. This receptor was taken from an adult who received the influenza vaccine. The sample was CXCR5- memory CD4+ T cells sorted from blood, taken 7 days after influenza vaccination. V gene TRBV14 combines with J gene TRBJ2-1; 8 nucleotides agree with TRBD1. Here the CDR3 reads CASSQTGVSYNEQFF. The CDR3 bases are TGTGCCAGCAGCCAGACAGGGGTCTCCTACAATGAGCAGTTCTTC.